These T cell receptor beta chains were read from a single sample in a study of post-analysis software for immune sequencing data. One entry per CDR3 protein results from TCRdb running MiXCR on the PCR reads. Altogether about 820,000 distinct CDR3 sequences are present, 53% being singletons, with the ten largest covering 4% to 5.5%. Sequences were obtained from blood. Source of these receptors: a girl between 5 and 17 years old with multiple sclerosis. Both conserved end residues are part of each CDR3. A D gene is named only where the DNA matches it firmly. The size of a clone is reported for some rows only, either as once, few or many, or as a class for expanded clones.

D gene: .; J gene: TRBJ2-3; clone size: once; V gene: TRBV3-1; CDR3 DNA: TGTGCCAGCAGCCAAGAGCGATTCCCCGGAGGGGGCACAGATACGCAGTATTTT; CDR3 protein: CASSQERFPGGGTDTQYF
D gene: .; J gene: TRBJ1-5; clone size: few; V gene: TRBV19; CDR3 DNA: TGTGCCAGTAGTATTCCGACGGTGCGGCAGCCCCAGCATTTT; CDR3 protein: CASSIPTVRQPQHF
D gene: .; J gene: TRBJ2-6; clone size: .; V gene: TRBV7-9; CDR3 DNA: TGTGCCAGCGAAAGGGCTGGGGCCAACGTCCTGACTTTC; CDR3 protein: CASERAGANVLTF
D gene: TRBD2; J gene: TRBJ2-1; clone size: .; V gene: TRBV20-1; CDR3 DNA: TGCAGTGCTAGACCCGGACTAGCGGGAGGGCTCAATGAGCAGTTCTTC; CDR3 protein: CSARPGLAGGLNEQFF
D gene: .; J gene: TRBJ1-1; clone size: .; V gene: TRBV28; CDR3 DNA: TGTGCCAGCAGTAGCCCGTCAGGCAGATCGAACACTGAAGCTTTCTTT; CDR3 protein: CASSSPSGRSNTEAFF
D gene: .; J gene: TRBJ2-1; clone size: few; V gene: TRBV20-1; CDR3 DNA: TGCAGTGCTAGAATAGCGAATGAGCAGTTCTTC; CDR3 protein: CSARIANEQFF
D gene: .; J gene: TRBJ2-4; clone size: few; V gene: TRBV7-9; CDR3 DNA: TGTGCCAGCAGCGGGGCGGGGTTTGGGGAAAACATTCAGTACTTC; CDR3 protein: CASSGAGFGENIQYF
D gene: .; J gene: TRBJ2-1; clone size: .; V gene: TRBV12-3/TRBV12-4; CDR3 DNA: TGTGCCAGCAGCTATAGGGTACACCGGTTAGTCAATGAGCAGTTCTTC; CDR3 protein: CASSYRVHRLVNEQFF
D gene: .; J gene: TRBJ2-3; clone size: .; V gene: TRBV20-1; CDR3 DNA: TGCAGTGCTAGAGAGTCGGGGTCTAGCACAGATACGCAGTATTTT; CDR3 protein: CSARESGSSTDTQYF
D gene: .; J gene: TRBJ1-6; clone size: .; V gene: TRBV7-9; CDR3 DNA: TGTGCCAGCAGCCTCCTTCGCAGGAATAATTCACCCCTCCACTTT; CDR3 protein: CASSLLRRNNSPLHF
D gene: TRBD2; J gene: TRBJ2-7; clone size: .; V gene: TRBV20-1; CDR3 DNA: TGCAGTGCTATCGATTGGGCGGGAGGGCCCGACGAGCAGTACTTC; CDR3 protein: CSAIDWAGGPDEQYF
D gene: TRBD2; J gene: TRBJ2-1; clone size: .; V gene: TRBV20-1; CDR3 DNA: TGCAGTGCCCAAGGGACTAGCGGGAGCAGAGAGGATAATGAGCAGTTCTTC; CDR3 protein: CSAQGTSGSREDNEQFF
D gene: .; J gene: TRBJ1-5; clone size: .; V gene: TRBV5-8; CDR3 DNA: TGTGCCAGCAGCTTACAGGGTAGGGGCAATCAGCCCCAGCATTTT; CDR3 protein: CASSLQGRGNQPQHF
D gene: TRBD2; J gene: TRBJ2-5; clone size: .; V gene: TRBV20-1; CDR3 DNA: TGCAGTGCTCCCTCGGGGGGAGAGACCCAGTACTTC; CDR3 protein: CSAPSGGETQYF
D gene: .; J gene: TRBJ2-3; clone size: few; V gene: TRBV20-1; CDR3 DNA: TGCAGTGCTAGTCGGGGGGCGGGAATCTCAGATACGCAGTATTTT; CDR3 protein: CSASRGAGISDTQYF
D gene: TRBD2; J gene: TRBJ2-1; clone size: .; V gene: TRBV14; CDR3 DNA: TGTGCCAGCAGCTCAATGGTGGGCGGGAGGGCCCTCAATGAGCAGTTCTTC; CDR3 protein: CASSSMVGGRALNEQFF
D gene: .; J gene: TRBJ1-1; clone size: .; V gene: TRBV19; CDR3 DNA: TGTGCCAGTAGTGATCCGGGTCTTGAAGCTTTCTTT; CDR3 protein: CASSDPGLEAFF
D gene: .; J gene: TRBJ2-5; clone size: few; V gene: TRBV9; CDR3 DNA: TGTGCCAGCAGCGCAATCAGGGAAGAGACCCAGTACTTC; CDR3 protein: CASSAIREETQYF
D gene: .; J gene: TRBJ2-1; clone size: .; V gene: TRBV14; CDR3 DNA: TGTGCCAGCAGCCAATTCCCCCGCGAGGAGCAGTTCTTC; CDR3 protein: CASSQFPREEQFF
D gene: .; J gene: TRBJ2-7; clone size: few; V gene: TRBV18; CDR3 DNA: TGTGCCAGCTCACCGCCAAATGGGGACTCCTACGAGCAGTACTTC; CDR3 protein: CASSPPNGDSYEQYF
D gene: TRBD2; J gene: TRBJ2-7; clone size: .; V gene: TRBV5-1; CDR3 DNA: TGCGCCAGCAGCTCATATCCGGGGACTAGCGGGGACTACGAGCAGTACTTC; CDR3 protein: CASSSYPGTSGDYEQYF
D gene: .; J gene: TRBJ1-2; clone size: .; V gene: TRBV15; CDR3 DNA: TGTGCCACCAGCAGAGAAAGGGACCAGAGGGGTCTTGGCTACACCTTC; CDR3 protein: CATSRERDQRGLGYTF
D gene: .; J gene: TRBJ2-7; clone size: .; V gene: TRBV28; CDR3 DNA: TGTGCCAGCACCCAGGGGTCGGGACACAGATACGAGCAGTACTTC; CDR3 protein: CASTQGSGHRYEQYF
D gene: TRBD1; J gene: TRBJ1-4; clone size: .; V gene: TRBV6-5; CDR3 DNA: TGTGCCAGCAGTTACCGGACAGGGAATGAAAAACTGTTTTTT; CDR3 protein: CASSYRTGNEKLFF
D gene: .; J gene: TRBJ2-1; clone size: few; V gene: TRBV10-3; CDR3 DNA: TGTGCCATCAGTGAGTCGGGCAGATACAATGAGCAGTTCTTC; CDR3 protein: CAISESGRYNEQFF
D gene: .; J gene: TRBJ2-3; clone size: .; V gene: TRBV2; CDR3 DNA: TGTGCCAGCAGTGAAATCGCGGATACGCAGTATTTT; CDR3 protein: CASSEIADTQYF
D gene: .; J gene: TRBJ2-3; clone size: .; V gene: TRBV7-7; CDR3 DNA: TGTGCTAGCAGCTTAGACAGGTTCGGCACAGATACGCAGTATTTT; CDR3 protein: CASSLDRFGTDTQYF
D gene: TRBD2; J gene: TRBJ2-5; clone size: .; V gene: TRBV20-1; CDR3 DNA: TGCAGTGTCCAGACTAGCGGGGTTGAGACCCAGTACTTC; CDR3 protein: CSVQTSGVETQYF
D gene: .; J gene: TRBJ1-2; clone size: .; V gene: TRBV29-1; CDR3 DNA: TGCAGCGCTGAACGGACATTGGGGGGGCTCGGTGGCTACACCTTC; CDR3 protein: CSAERTLGGLGGYTF
D gene: .; J gene: TRBJ2-3; clone size: few; V gene: TRBV20-1; CDR3 DNA: TGCAGTGTTTCGCGGGTCCCCAGCACAGATACGCAGTATTTT; CDR3 protein: CSVSRVPSTDTQYF
D gene: .; J gene: TRBJ1-1; clone size: .; V gene: TRBV5-1; CDR3 DNA: TGCGCCAGCAGCTTGGTCCCGGAGACTGAAGCTTTCTTT; CDR3 protein: CASSLVPETEAFF
D gene: TRBD2; J gene: TRBJ2-7; clone size: .; V gene: TRBV28; CDR3 DNA: TGTGCCAGCAGACCGACTAGCGGGACCTACGAGCAGTACTTC; CDR3 protein: CASRPTSGTYEQYF
D gene: .; J gene: TRBJ2-7; clone size: few; V gene: TRBV5-1; CDR3 DNA: TGCGCCAGCAGCTTGACTGTGGGAGGTAACTACGAGCAGTACTTC; CDR3 protein: CASSLTVGGNYEQYF
D gene: TRBD1; J gene: TRBJ2-7; clone size: .; V gene: TRBV5-1; CDR3 DNA: TGCGCCAGCAGCCTGGGTCCGGGACAGGGAACCTACGAGCAGTACTTC; CDR3 protein: CASSLGPGQGTYEQYF
D gene: .; J gene: TRBJ2-7; clone size: .; V gene: TRBV7-9; CDR3 DNA: TGTGCCAGCAGCCCGCCGCGGCGCTCCTACGAGCAGTACTTC; CDR3 protein: CASSPPRRSYEQYF
D gene: TRBD1; J gene: TRBJ2-7; clone size: .; V gene: TRBV20-1; CDR3 DNA: TGCAGTGCTTGGGGACAGGGTCCCTACGAGCAGTACTTC; CDR3 protein: CSAWGQGPYEQYF
D gene: TRBD1; J gene: TRBJ2-5; clone size: .; V gene: TRBV6-5; CDR3 DNA: TGTGCCAGCAGTCAACAGGGGTACCAAGAGACCCAGTACTTC; CDR3 protein: CASSQQGYQETQYF